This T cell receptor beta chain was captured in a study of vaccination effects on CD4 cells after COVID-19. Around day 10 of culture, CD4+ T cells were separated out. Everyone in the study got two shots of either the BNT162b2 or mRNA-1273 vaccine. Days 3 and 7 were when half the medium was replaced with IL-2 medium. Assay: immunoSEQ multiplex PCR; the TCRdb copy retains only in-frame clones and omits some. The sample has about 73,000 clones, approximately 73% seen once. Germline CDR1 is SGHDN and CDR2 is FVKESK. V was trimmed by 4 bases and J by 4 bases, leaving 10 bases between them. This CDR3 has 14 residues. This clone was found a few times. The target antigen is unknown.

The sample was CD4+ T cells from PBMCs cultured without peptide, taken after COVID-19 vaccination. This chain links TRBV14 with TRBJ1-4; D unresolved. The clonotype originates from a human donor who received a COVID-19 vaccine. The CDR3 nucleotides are TGTGCCAGCAGCCCCCTAGATTATAATGAAAAACTGTTTTTT. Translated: CASSPLDYNEKLFF.